A selection of T cell receptor beta chains follows, all from one sample in a study of Graves' ophthalmopathy and Graves' hyperthyroidism. One entry per CDR3 protein results from TCRdb running MiXCR on the multiplex PCR reads. This sample has about 240,000 distinct CDR3 sequences, with around 45% found just once. Sequenced sample: peripheral blood. Receptors were obtained from an adult man with Graves' ophthalmopathy. CDR3s include the opening cysteine and the closing phenylalanine or tryptophan. D genes are given only for firm matches. Some rows have no size entry. The others give once, few or many, or a class for an expanded clone.

size	D	V	J	CDR3	DNA
NA	NA	TRBV6-5	TRBJ1-5	CASRADSSRNQPQHF	TGTGCCAGCAGGGCGGACAGCTCCCGAAATCAGCCCCAGCATTTT
NA	NA	TRBV19	TRBJ2-7	CASSGRQTNYEQYF	TGTGCCAGTAGTGGGAGACAGACTAACTACGAGCAGTACTTC
NA	TRBD2	TRBV2	TRBJ2-5	CASSPLSGGHPQETQYF	TGTGCCAGCAGTCCCCTTAGCGGGGGACATCCCCAAGAGACCCAGTACTTC
NA	NA	TRBV3-1	TRBJ1-2	CASSPRAGNYGYTF	TGTGCCAGCAGCCCCCGCGCAGGGAACTATGGCTACACCTTC
NA	NA	TRBV10-3	TRBJ1-1	CASRAGTVNTEAFF	TGTGCCAGCAGGGCCGGGACGGTGAACACTGAAGCTTTCTTT
NA	TRBD1	TRBV7-8	TRBJ2-7	CASSPADRFYGQYF	TGTGCCAGCAGCCCGGCGGACAGGTTCTACGGGCAGTACTTC
NA	NA	TRBV19	TRBJ1-5	CASSSSDASNQPQHF	TGTGCCAGCAGTTCCTCGGACGCGTCCAATCAGCCCCAGCATTTT
NA	NA	TRBV20-1	TRBJ2-5	CSARGREAETQYF	TGCAGTGCTAGGGGCAGGGAGGCCGAGACCCAGTACTTC
NA	NA	TRBV25-1	TRBJ2-7	CASSEDRGYQYF	TGTGCCAGCAGTGAGGACCGCGGGTACCAGTACTTC
NA	NA	TRBV29-1	TRBJ1-2	CSASRDGNANYGYTF	TGCAGCGCCTCCCGGGACGGCAACGCTAACTATGGCTACACCTTC
few	TRBD2	TRBV29-1	TRBJ2-7	CSVEIQGGAYEQYF	TGCAGCGTTGAGATTCAGGGAGGGGCCTACGAGCAGTACTTC
few	NA	TRBV29-1	TRBJ1-2	CSVDNRVGGYGYTF	TGCAGCGTTGACAACAGGGTTGGGGGCTATGGCTACACCTTC
few	NA	TRBV5-8	TRBJ2-5	CASSRGTGDYGQETQYF	TGTGCCAGCAGTCGGGGCACAGGGGACTATGGCCAAGAGACCCAGTACTTC
NA	NA	TRBV10-3	TRBJ1-5	CASSPDTGSQPQHF	TGTGCCAGCAGTCCAGACACTGGGTCCCAGCCCCAGCATTTT
NA	NA	TRBV7-6	TRBJ1-1	CTSSPRMRRTEAFF	TGTACCAGCAGCCCCCGAATGAGACGAACTGAAGCTTTCTTT
few	TRBD1	TRBV29-1	TRBJ1-1	CSANRGNTEAFF	TGCAGCGCCAACAGGGGGAACACTGAAGCTTTCTTT
once	NA	TRBV5-8	TRBJ2-2	CASSQESAGSNTGELFF	TGTGCCAGCAGCCAAGAGTCGGCCGGATCGAACACCGGGGAGCTGTTTTTT
few	NA	TRBV6-2/TRBV6-3	TRBJ2-7	CASSTSGTGYEQYF	TGTGCCAGCAGCACTTCAGGGACTGGGTACGAGCAGTACTTC
NA	TRBD1	TRBV20-1	TRBJ1-4	CSATWTGGHEKLFF	TGCAGTGCTACATGGACAGGGGGCCATGAAAAACTGTTTTTT
few	TRBD1	TRBV29-1	TRBJ2-2	CSVERQGARTGELFF	TGCAGCGTTGAAAGGCAGGGGGCGCGCACCGGGGAGCTGTTTTTT
NA	NA	TRBV10-1	TRBJ2-7	CASSDAARPTSYEQYF	TGCGCCAGCAGTGATGCGGCTCGCCCTACGAGCTACGAGCAGTACTTC
few	TRBD1	TRBV5-7	TRBJ1-1	CASSSGTGIGAFF	TGTGCCAGCAGCTCCGGGACAGGGATTGGGGCCTTCTTT
NA	NA	TRBV20-1	TRBJ1-3	CSARAVVTESTIYF	TGCAGTGCTAGAGCGGTGGTAACGGAAAGCACCATATATTTT
many	NA	TRBV25-1	TRBJ2-2	CASSERIGDDTGELFF	TGTGCCAGCAGTGAAAGAATAGGGGACGACACCGGGGAGCTGTTTTTT
many	NA	TRBV7-6	TRBJ2-5	CASSLAREETQYF	TGTGCCAGCAGCTTGGCACGGGAAGAGACCCAGTACTTC
NA	NA	TRBV7-6	TRBJ1-2	CASSLDGRNYGYTF	TGTGCCAGCAGCTTAGACGGACGGAACTATGGCTACACCTTC